This TCR beta chain was recorded in a study of beta chain features in type 1 diabetes. Study information: Patients were similar to healthy donors in age and gender (as well as in cell yields). Whole-study results and caveats: The study found moderately but significantly shorter TCRB CDR3s in all four CD4+ subsets of Type 1 diabetes patients.

Expressed TCRB transcripts were sequenced, since all the RNA that had been isolated was reverse transcribed. Repertoires were generated with immunoSEQ multiplex PCR, while TCRdb's copy carries only in-frame clones and drops some. The sample yields approximately 170,000 clones, around 8% seen once. This clone was recorded a few times. Its antigen is as yet unknown. Over 95% purity was reached by all sorted populations. Germline V gene lookup returns CDR1 SGHTA and CDR2 FQGTGA. This CDR3 has 15 amino acids. J lost 6 bases, V lost 5 bases, and 6 bases had no gene match. The specimen sequenced was central memory CD4+ T cells from blood. This clonotype originated in a woman aged 40 to 50 with type 1 diabetes. The V call is TRBV7-3, the J call TRBJ2-1, with 11 bases identical to TRBD2. The CDR3, as DNA: TGTGCCAGCAGCCTTGGGACTAGCGGCTTCAATGAGCAGTTCTTC. This codes for CASSLGTSGFNEQFF.